The 18 T cell receptor beta chains reported below all come from one sample, sequenced in a study of T cells in localized non-small cell lung cancer. Sequencing used immunoSEQ multiplex PCR; TCRdb keeps in-frame clones, though not all of them. The data contain about 53,000 clones, approximately 88% of them seen just once; the ten biggest clones take up roughly 17%. Sequencing was performed on peripheral blood mononuclear cells, taken before any cancer treatment. Source of these receptors: a man between 40 and 69 years old with stage III lung adenocarcinoma.

The rearrangement uses TRBV7-9 and TRBJ2-2; 11 nucleotides match TRBD2. J was trimmed by 6 bases and V by 4 bases; bases with no gene match: 7. This CDR3 is 16 amino acids long. The germline V gene has CDR1 SEHNR and CDR2 FQNEAQ (reference sequence). The CDR3 loop is CASSSTLAGDAGELFF. The CDR3, as DNA: TGTGCCAGCAGCTCCACACTAGCGGGGGACGCCGGGGAGCTGTTTTTT.

This chain uses TRBV5-1 with TRBJ2-5, with TRBD1 identical over 10 bases. The germline CDR1 and CDR2 sequences are SGHRS and YFSETQ. J lost 4 bases, V lost 4 bases, and 4 bases had no gene match. This CDR3 has 14 amino acids. CDR3 amino acids: CASSGDRGRETQYF. The CDR3 bases are TGCGCCAGCAGCGGAGACAGGGGGCGAGAGACCCAGTACTTC.

The J gene is TRBJ2-3, the V gene TRBV9, with D perhaps matching TRBD1 (5 bases). The germline V gene encodes CDR1 SGDLS and CDR2 YYNGEE. CDR3 size: 16 residues. V lost 1 base, J lost 2 bases, and 14 bases lay in between. CDR3 sequence: CASSVSPTANTDTQYF. DNA for the CDR3: TGTGCCAGCAGCGTATCCCCGACAGCCAACACAGATACGCAGTATTTT.

The chain uses TRBV18 and TRBJ2-5; no clear D. The CDR3 contains 13 residues. Germline CDR1 and CDR2: KGHSH and LQKENI. With 0 bases removed from V and 2 bases from J, the gap between germline ends came to 4 bases. For the CDR3, the DNA is TGTGCCAGCTCACCACCTGAACAAGAGACCCAGTACTTC. This sequence encodes CASSPPEQETQYF.

The chain couples TRBV28 to TRBJ2-7, with 7 bases that match TRBD2. V lost 4 bases to trimming and J lost 2 bases; unmatched junction nucleotides: 8. The CDR3 is 15 residues long. Germline CDR1 MDHEN, CDR2 SYDVKM. CDR3 region: CASSYPSGAPYEQYF. For the CDR3, the DNA is TGTGCCAGCAGTTACCCTAGCGGAGCTCCCTACGAGCAGTACTTC.

This chain's CDR3 is CASSPGTGFVPGANVLTF. CDR3 DNA: TGTGCCAGCAGCCCCGGGACAGGGTTCGTTCCTGGGGCCAACGTCCTGACTTTC. The gene calls are TRBV11-3 and TRBJ2-6, with TRBD1 matching over 9 bases. Germline V gene data show CDR1 as SGHNT and CDR2 as YENEEA. The V and J ends lost 5 bases and 2 bases, in that order; junction bases with no gene match: 10. This CDR3 is built from 18 residues.

This chain joins TRBV7-3 and TRBJ2-3; 12 positions match TRBD2. Unmatched junction bases numbered 5, after V lost 2 bases and J lost 5 bases. Germline CDR1 and CDR2: SGHTA and FQGTGA. This CDR3 is built from 16 residues. This CDR3 is CASSLGTSGLGDTQYF. CDR3 DNA sequence: TGTGCCAGCAGCTTAGGGACTAGCGGGCTGGGAGATACGCAGTATTTT.

The chain is built from TRBV25-1 and TRBJ1-2; tentative D call: TRBD1 (6 bases). CDR3 length: 14 residues. Trimming removed 2 bases from V and 8 bases from J, with 15 bases in between. Per germline, CDR1 MGHDK and CDR2 SYGVNS. For the CDR3, the DNA is TGTGCCAGCAGTGAAACGGGGGCGACGGGAGGCTACACCTTC. The encoded protein is CASSETGATGGYTF.

The chain combines TRBV30 with TRBJ2-3; 12 nucleotides align to TRBD2. Germline-derived CDR1 and CDR2 are GTSNPN and SVGIG (reference sequence). The junction had 7 bases not matched to a gene; V was cut back by 8 bases and J by 1 base. There are 15 residues in the CDR3. CDR3 in DNA: TGTGCCAGTTCTAGCGGGAGGGCCGGCACAGATACGCAGTATTTT. This translates into CASSSGRAGTDTQYF.

The gene calls are TRBV19 and TRBJ1-5; no firm D call. Germline V CDR1 and CDR2: LNHDA, SQIVND (reference sequence). V was clipped by 7 bases and J by 2 bases, with 15 bases between them. There are 15 residues in the CDR3. The CDR3 region is CASNRMRSGNQPQHF. The CDR3 DNA is TGTGCCAGTAACCGTATGCGAAGTGGCAATCAGCCCCAGCATTTT. The variable domain in full, with the rest retrieved from reference TRBV19 and TRBJ1-5, is DGGITQSPKYLFRKEGQNVTLSCEQNLNHDAMYWYRQDPGQGLRLIYYSQIVNDFQKGDIAEGYSVSREKKESFPLTVTSAQKNPTAFYLCASNRMRSGNQPQHFGDGTRLSIL.

This rearrangement joins TRBV5-1 to TRBJ2-7, with D hard to call. Trimming removed 0 bases from V and 0 bases from J, with 7 bases in between. The CDR3 totals 14 residues. The V gene's germline CDR1 is SGHRS and CDR2 YFSETQ. This chain's CDR3 is CASSLVEASYEQYF. The CDR3 coding sequence is TGCGCCAGCAGCTTGGTCGAAGCCTCCTACGAGCAGTACTTC.

The table lists this clone with a count of one. The rearrangement joins TRBV7-2 to TRBJ2-5; a weak D match, TRBD2 (6 bases). The CDR3 spans 14 residues. Germline assignment: CDR1 SGHTA and CDR2 FQGNSA. V lost 4 bases and J lost 5, with 14 bases in between. The CDR3 DNA is TGTGCCAGCAGCTCAAGGACGGAGGGGGAGACCCAGTACTTC. Encoded protein: CASSSRTEGETQYF.

The chain links TRBV5-6 to TRBJ2-1, with TRBD2 as a possible D gene (5 bases). This CDR3 has 16 residues. V was pared by 1 base and J by 7 bases, with 18 bases between. Germline V gene lookup returns CDR1 SGHDT and CDR2 YYEEEE. The CDR3 DNA reads TGTGCCAGCAGCTTGTTCTCTCCTGGCGGGCCTAATGAGCAGTTCTTC. This gives the protein CASSLFSPGGPNEQFF.

The genes are TRBV5-1 and TRBJ2-7; D not resolved. Looked up from germline, CDR1 is SGHRS and CDR2 is YFSETQ. V was clipped by 0 bases and J by 3 bases, with 13 bases between them. The CDR3 has 15 amino acids. CDR3 region: CASSLGRFGNYEQYF. CDR3 bases: TGCGCCAGCAGCTTGGGGCGGTTTGGGAACTACGAGCAGTACTTC. The whole variable domain, remainder taken from reference TRBV5-1 and TRBJ2-7, is KAGVTQTPRYLIKTRGQQVTLSCSPISGHRSVSWYQQTPGQGLQFLFEYFSETQRNKGNFPGRFSGRQFSNSRSEMNVSTLELGDSALYLCASSLGRFGNYEQYFGPGTRLTVT.

This clone is deemed medium-sized (0.01 to 0.1%). The V gene is TRBV4-3, the J gene TRBJ1-2; TRBD1 matches at 7 bases. Germline loops: CDR1 LGHNA, CDR2 YSLEER. Trimming took 1 base from V and 5 from J; bases not matched to a gene: 7. The length of the CDR3 is 15 residues. For the CDR3, the DNA is TGCGCCAGCAGCCAAGGGGACAGTCCGCTTTATGGCTACACCTTC. It yields the protein CASSQGDSPLYGYTF.

V gene TRBV19 combines with J gene TRBJ1-2; TRBD1 aligns across 8 bases. This CDR3 is built from 14 residues. Germline V gene lookup returns CDR1 LNHDA and CDR2 SQIVND (reference sequence). The J segment lost 4 bases and the V segment lost 6 bases, leaving 7 bases of the junction unmatched. For the CDR3, the DNA is TGTGCCAGTAGCCATCAGGGACAGGTCTATGGCTACACCTTC. It is translated as CASSHQGQVYGYTF. Full variable domain (missing parts from reference TRBV19 and TRBJ1-2): DGGITQSPKYLFRKEGQNVTLSCEQNLNHDAMYWYRQDPGQGLRLIYYSQIVNDFQKGDIAEGYSVSREKKESFPLTVTSAQKNPTAFYLCASSHQGQVYGYTFGSGTRLTVV.

This chain joins TRBV15 and TRBJ1-3; D not certain. Between the trimmed V and J ends, which lost 0 bases and 0 bases, there was a span of 9 bases. The germline V gene encodes CDR1 LNHNV and CDR2 YYDKDF (reference sequence). The CDR3 is 16 residues long. CDR3 nucleotide sequence: TGTGCCACCAGCAGAGATACACTCGTCTCTGGAAACACCATATATTTT. Amino acids: CATSRDTLVSGNTIYF.

This chain joins TRBV7-8 and TRBJ2-5, with D unclear. Trimming removed 3 bases from V and 5 bases from J, with 13 bases in between. The CDR3 is made up of 14 amino acids. Germline CDR1 reads SGHVS; CDR2 reads FQNEAQ. CDR3 DNA: TGTGCCAGCAGCTTTGGCGGTGGGTACGAGACCCAGTACTTC. It encodes CASSFGGGYETQYF.